This T cell receptor (beta chain) derives from a study of metastatic and nonmetastatic thyroid tumors. Study information: The comparison covered peripheral blood and tumor or nodule tissue in malignant and benign thyroid patients.

Points from the study as a whole: Malignant thyroid tumors reportedly exceeded benign nodules significantly in TCR beta diversity, with the difference appearing in blood and tumor.

Original data processing: To classify distant metastasis in papillary thyroid cancer, a model was built from CDR3 differences across clinicopathological groups. TCRdb reprocessed the PCR reads using MiXCR. The V and J calls, along with clone size, are taken from TCRdb and not from the paper's own processing. The sample gives around 35,000 clones, about a sixth of which show up once; 5% to 7.5% is in the top ten. As concerns this clone: Its antigen remains unknown. The junction differs from germline at one of its ends, possibly a read error.

Patients had received no treatment of any kind before thyroid surgery. This CDR3 contains 16 residues. CDR1 is LGHNA and CDR2 is YNFKEQ in the germline V gene. This receptor was obtained from a male donor with papillary thyroid cancer or a benign thyroid nodule (not recorded which). Some clones in this sample may be carry-over from other donors' samples. Sample: blood. V and J are TRBV4-2 and TRBJ2-1; D is tentatively TRBD1 or TRBD2 (5 bases each). The CDR3: CSSSQSEGSNSGEQLF. Written as DNA, the CDR3 is TGTTCCAGCAGCCAATCCGAGGGGTCGAACTCGGGTGAGCAGCTCTTC.